The 5 T cell receptor beta chains below all came from one sample that was sequenced in a study of siplizumab effects on memory and regulatory T cells. The method was immunoSEQ multiplex PCR; TCRdb's version includes in-frame clones alone and lacks a portion of them. The table has some 120,000 clones, 80% to 95% seen once. Sample: non-Treg CD4+ T cells sorted from blood. The receptors were sampled from a human donor in good health.

V usage is TRBV28 and J usage is TRBJ2-3, with a tentative D call TRBD2 (7 bases). Deletions cut 7 bases from V and 8 bases from J, with 22 bases between. The CDR3 consists of 15 residues. The germline CDR1 and CDR2 sequences are MDHEN and SYDVKM. The CDR3 DNA follows: TGTGCCAGCAATCCCAACGGGGGGCTAGGGGGTACGCAGTATTTT. Protein: CASNPNGGLGGTQYF.

The chain carries TRBV6-1 and TRBJ1-1, with D possibly matching TRBD1 (6 bases). The CDR3 has 15 residues. In germline, CDR1 is MNHNS, CDR2 SASEGT. V gave up 2 bases and J gave up 0 bases, with 10 bases separating them. The CDR3 loop is CASSEYRAMNTEAFF. CDR3 nucleotide sequence: TGTGCCAGCAGTGAATACAGGGCAATGAACACTGAAGCTTTCTTT.

This sequence joins TRBV7-2 and TRBJ1-1; the D gene is possibly TRBD1 (5 bases). Germline V gene data show CDR1 as SGHTA and CDR2 as FQGNSA. The CDR3 is 15 residues long. V dropped 1 base and J dropped 1 base, with 10 bases sitting between them. The CDR3 DNA sequence: TGTGCCAGCAGCTTAGAGGGACCCGCGAACACTGAAGCTTTCTTT. Amino acid sequence: CASSLEGPANTEAFF.

This clone came up once. The chain has TRBV5-5 and TRBJ1-3; possible D gene TRBD1, 6 bases. The length of the CDR3 is 14 residues. Germline values: CDR1 SGHKS, CDR2 YYEKEE (reference sequence). Trimming removed 5 bases from V and 4 bases from J, with 13 bases in between. The CDR3 DNA follows: TGTGCCAGCAGTTCAGGGACATTAGGAAACACCATATATTTT. Its translation is CASSSGTLGNTIYF. Full variable domain (missing parts from reference TRBV5-5 and TRBJ1-3): DAGVTQSPTHLIKTRGQQVTLRCSPISGHKSVSWYQQVLGQGPQFIFQYYEKEERGRGNFPDRFSARQFPNYSSELNVNALLLGDSALYLCASSSGTLGNTIYFGEGSWLTVV.

This clone came up once. The V gene is TRBV19, the J gene TRBJ1-1; no reliable D call. This CDR3 has 11 amino acids. Trimming removed 8 bases at V and 4 bases at J, with 8 bases between. The germline V gene encodes CDR1 LNHDA and CDR2 SQIVND (reference sequence). As DNA, the CDR3 is TGTGCCAGTGGGGAGTTCACTGAAGCTTTCTTT. This gives the protein CASGEFTEAFF.